Only a few counts were recorded for the clone carrying this TCR beta chain. As yet, its antigen is unknown. CDR3 length: 13 residues. CDR1 is SGHRS and CDR2 is YFSETQ in the germline V gene. The J segment lost 4 bases and the V segment lost 4 bases, leaving 4 bases of the junction unmatched. The data stem from a study of cytomegalovirus exposure and HLA in healthy donors. Regarding the study as a whole: The study reported that TCR beta sequences accurately predicted HLA-A and HLA-B alleles in most subjects. As was reported, the classifier diagnosed cytomegalovirus status with high specificity and sensitivity.

All donors participated as healthy donors of bone marrow. The study did not record CMV serostatus for this donor. In the PCR, 60 Vbeta and 13 Jbeta primers were used. Produced via immunoSEQ multiplex PCR; TCRdb's table is partial and in-frame only. Among some 130,000 clones, 80% to 85% were seen once, and the ten largest hold 1%. The chain recombines TRBV5-1 with TRBJ2-5; 7 bases are a match to TRBD2. This clonotype was sampled from a human donor in good health. The material sequenced was PBMCs. The CDR3, as DNA: TGCGCCAGCAGCACCGGCGGGGGAGAGACCCAGTACTTC. Translated, it gives CASSTGGGETQYF.